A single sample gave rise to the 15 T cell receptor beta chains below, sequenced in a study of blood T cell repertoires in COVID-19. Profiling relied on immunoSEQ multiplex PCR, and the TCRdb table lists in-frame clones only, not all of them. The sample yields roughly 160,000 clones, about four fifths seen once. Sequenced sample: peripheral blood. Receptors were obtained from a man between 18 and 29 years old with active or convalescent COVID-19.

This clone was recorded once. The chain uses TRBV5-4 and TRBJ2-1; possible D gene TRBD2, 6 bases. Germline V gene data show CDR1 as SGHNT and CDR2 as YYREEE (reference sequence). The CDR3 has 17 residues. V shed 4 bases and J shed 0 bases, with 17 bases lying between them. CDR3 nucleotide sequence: TGTGCCAGCAGCGTAGGAGGGGCTAGCCGCTCCTACAATGAGCAGTTCTTC. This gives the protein CASSVGGASRSYNEQFF.

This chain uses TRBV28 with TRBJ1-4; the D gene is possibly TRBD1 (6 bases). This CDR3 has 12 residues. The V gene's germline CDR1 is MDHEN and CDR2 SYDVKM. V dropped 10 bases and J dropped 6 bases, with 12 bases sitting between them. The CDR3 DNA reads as TGTGCCACCCATAGGACAGATGAAAAACTGTTTTTT. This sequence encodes CATHRTDEKLFF.

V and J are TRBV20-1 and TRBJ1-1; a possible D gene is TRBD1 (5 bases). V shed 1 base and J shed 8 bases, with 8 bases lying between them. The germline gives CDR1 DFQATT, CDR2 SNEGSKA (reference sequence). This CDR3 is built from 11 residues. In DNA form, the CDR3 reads TGCAGTGCTAGAGTGCAGGGAGAAGCTTTCTTT. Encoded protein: CSARVQGEAFF.

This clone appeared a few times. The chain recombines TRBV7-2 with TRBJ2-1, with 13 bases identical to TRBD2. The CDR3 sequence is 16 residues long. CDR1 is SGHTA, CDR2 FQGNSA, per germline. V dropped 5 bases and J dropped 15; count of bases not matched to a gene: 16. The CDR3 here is CASSPSGLRLAGGLFF. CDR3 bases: TGTGCCAGCAGCCCTAGCGGGCTAAGACTAGCGGGAGGCTTGTTCTTC.

The CDR3 here is CASSVEETQYF. The CDR3 DNA reads as TGTGCCAGCAGTGTCGAAGAGACCCAGTACTTC. V usage is TRBV2 and J usage is TRBJ2-5; D ambiguous. This CDR3 spans 11 amino acids. The V end lost 4 bases, the J end lost 3 bases, and 3 bases lay between the germline ends. Germline lookup yields CDR1 SNHLY and CDR2 FYNNEI.

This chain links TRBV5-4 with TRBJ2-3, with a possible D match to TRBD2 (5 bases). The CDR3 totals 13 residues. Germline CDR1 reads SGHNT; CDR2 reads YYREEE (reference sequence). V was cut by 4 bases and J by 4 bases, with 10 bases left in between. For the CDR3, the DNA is TGTGCCAGCAGCCCAACGGAGGCAGATACGCAGTATTTT. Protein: CASSPTEADTQYF.

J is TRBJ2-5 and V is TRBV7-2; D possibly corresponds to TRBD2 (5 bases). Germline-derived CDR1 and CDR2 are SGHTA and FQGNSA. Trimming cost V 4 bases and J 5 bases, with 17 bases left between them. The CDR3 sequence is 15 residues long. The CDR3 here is CASSYRGSYGETQYF. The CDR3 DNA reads TGTGCCAGCAGCTACCGGGGATCGTATGGGGAGACCCAGTACTTC.

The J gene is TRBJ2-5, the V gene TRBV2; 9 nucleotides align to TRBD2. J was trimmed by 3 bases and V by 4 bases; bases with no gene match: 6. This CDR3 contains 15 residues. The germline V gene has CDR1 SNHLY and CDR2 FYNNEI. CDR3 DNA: TGTGCCAGCAGTGTGTTGCGGGGGGGAAAAGAGACCCAGTACTTC. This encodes CASSVLRGGKETQYF.

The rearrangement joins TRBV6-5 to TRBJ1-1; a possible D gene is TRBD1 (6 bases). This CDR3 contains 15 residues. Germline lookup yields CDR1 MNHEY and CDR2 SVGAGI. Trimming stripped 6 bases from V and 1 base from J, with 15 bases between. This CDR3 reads CASSRKTGGNTEAFF. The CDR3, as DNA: TGTGCCAGCAGCCGAAAGACAGGAGGGAACACTGAAGCTTTCTTT.

The DNA for the CDR3 is TGTGCCAGCAAACCTGGGACAGGGGGCCTCCTTCCCCTCCACTTT. As protein: CASKPGTGGLLPLHF. V usage is TRBV28 and J usage is TRBJ1-6, with 12 bases identical to TRBD1. V shed 7 bases, J shed 13 bases, and the junction held 11 bases outside the gene matches. Looked up from germline, CDR1 is MDHEN and CDR2 is SYDVKM. The CDR3 runs 15 residues.

The CDR3 is CASSFVRLRGGAPYNEQFF. CDR3 DNA sequence: TGTGCCAGCAGCTTTGTCCGACTTCGGGGGGGGGCCCCATACAATGAGCAGTTCTTC. The rearrangement uses TRBV12-1 and TRBJ2-1; TRBD2, as called in the table, went unchecked against the DNA. TRBV12-1 is a recognized pseudogene. This CDR3 comprises 19 residues.

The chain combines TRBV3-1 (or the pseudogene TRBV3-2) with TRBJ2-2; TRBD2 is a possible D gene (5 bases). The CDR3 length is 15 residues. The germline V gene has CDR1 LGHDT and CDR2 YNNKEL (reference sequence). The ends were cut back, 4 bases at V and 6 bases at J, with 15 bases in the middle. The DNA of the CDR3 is TGTGCCAGCAGCCTCTTAGACTATACAGCCGGGGAGCTGTTTTTT. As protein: CASSLLDYTAGELFF.

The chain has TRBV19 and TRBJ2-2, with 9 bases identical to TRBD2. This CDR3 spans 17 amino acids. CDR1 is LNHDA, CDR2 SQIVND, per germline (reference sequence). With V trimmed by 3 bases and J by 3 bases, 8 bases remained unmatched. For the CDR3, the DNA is TGTGCCAGTAGTATCAATAGCGGGGGCCTATACACCGGGGAGCTGTTTTTT. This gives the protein CASSINSGGLYTGELFF.

The CDR3 bases are TGTGCCAGCAGTTCATACAGGGTGAACACTGAAGCTTTCTTT. Translating gives CASSSYRVNTEAFF. The J gene is TRBJ1-1, the V gene TRBV6-5, with D tentatively TRBD1 (6 bases). Trimming removed 4 bases at V and 0 bases at J, with 9 bases between. There are 14 residues in the CDR3. Germline V gene lookup returns CDR1 MNHEY and CDR2 SVGAGI.

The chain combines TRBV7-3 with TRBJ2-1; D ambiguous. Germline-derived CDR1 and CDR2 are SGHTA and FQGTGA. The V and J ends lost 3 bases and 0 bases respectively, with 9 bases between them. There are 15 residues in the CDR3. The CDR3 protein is CASSFRPSSYNEQFF. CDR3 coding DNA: TGTGCCAGCAGCTTTCGTCCTAGCTCCTACAATGAGCAGTTCTTC.